This T cell receptor beta chain is from a study of cytomegalovirus exposure and HLA in healthy donors. Study-wide context: Drawn from HLA-typed donors, roughly 87 million unique TCRs were held in an early data release. Study-level results: The authors later found most CMV-associated TCR beta chains appeared HLA-restricted.

V was shortened by 7 bases and J by 1 base, with 25 bases between the two germline ends. This CDR3 has 18 residues. Germline CDR1 is SQVTM and CDR2 is ANQGSEA. With regard to this clone: Its target is unknown.

PCR involved 60 Vbeta and 13 Jbeta primers. Some clones are missing from TCRdb's copy, which holds only in-frame ones; the method was immunoSEQ multiplex PCR. The table includes about 140,000 clones, roughly 77% detected once. This sequence originates from a man aged 30-40 years in good health. Sequenced input: PBMCs. The chain is built from TRBV29-1 and TRBJ1-4, with D maybe TRBD1 (5 bases). The CDR3 DNA reads TGCAGCGCCCGCATCGGGGGTACAGGTGTAGGAACTAATGAAAAACTGTTTTTT. Translating gives CSARIGGTGVGTNEKLFF. The complete variable domain, with remaining parts taken from reference TRBV29-1 and TRBJ1-4, reads SAVISQKPSRDICQRGTSLTIQCQVDSQVTMMFWYRQQPGQSLTLIATANQGSEATYESGFVIDKFPISRPNLTFSTLTVSNMSPEDSSIYLCSARIGGTGVGTNEKLFFGSGTQLSVL.